One sample yielded the 25 T cell receptor beta chains listed below, sequenced in a study of CD8 T cells in Susac syndrome. Reverse transcription used about 0.45 to 1 ug RNA and random hexamers. TCRdb fed the immunoSEQ multiplex PCR reads into MiXCR, producing one record per CDR3 protein. Among hundreds of thousands of distinct CDR3 sequences listed, about nine tenths were seen once. Sequencing was done on a sample of CD8+ T cells from PBMCs. These receptors were obtained from a human donor with multiple sclerosis.

The rearrangement uses TRBV4-2 and TRBJ2-7; D could derive from TRBD1 or TRBD2 (6 bases each). Germline loops: CDR1 LGHNA, CDR2 YNFKEQ. The CDR3 has 15 residues. V lost 5 bases to trimming and J lost 4 bases, with 18 bases between them. The CDR3 protein is CASSSEGGDVYEQYF. The DNA of the CDR3 is TGTGCCAGCAGCTCAGAGGGGGGAGACGTATACGAGCAGTACTTC.

The rearrangement links TRBV19 to TRBJ2-7; no definite D call. Germline CDR1 LNHDA, CDR2 SQIVND (reference sequence). The length of the CDR3 is 14 residues. The germline V and J ends were trimmed by 2 bases and 2 bases, with 10 bases remaining between them. The CDR3 sequence is CASSISVTPYEQYF. CDR3 coding DNA: TGTGCCAGTAGTATATCGGTTACTCCCTACGAGCAGTACTTC.

The V gene is TRBV19, the J gene TRBJ2-7; weak D call: TRBD2 (6 bases). This CDR3 contains 13 residues. Germline V gene sequence: CDR1 LNHDA, CDR2 SQIVND (reference sequence). V was pared by 3 bases and J by 7 bases, with 13 bases between. The CDR3 nucleotides are TGTGCCAGTAGTATGGGGACTCCGGGGGAGCAGTACTTC. Its translation: CASSMGTPGEQYF.

This chain joins TRBV27 and TRBJ2-3; 11 bases align to TRBD2. Germline V gene data show CDR1 as MNHEY and CDR2 as SMNVEV (reference sequence). This CDR3 has 19 amino acids. V gave up 6 bases and J gave up 2 bases; unmatched junction bases: 16. The CDR3 region is CASRLGTSGGSLVTDTQYF. The CDR3 DNA reads as TGTGCCAGCAGGTTGGGTACTAGCGGGGGTTCCCTCGTCACAGATACGCAGTATTTT.

The V call is TRBV12-3 or TRBV12-4, the J call TRBJ2-1; TRBD2 agrees at 15 bases. V dropped 5 bases and J dropped 6; count of bases not matched to a gene: 2. The CDR3 runs 15 residues. CDR3: CASSGGLAGGNEQFF. DNA for the CDR3: TGTGCCAGCAGTGGGGGACTAGCGGGAGGCAATGAGCAGTTCTTC.

The chain is built from TRBV4-3 and TRBJ2-1; D might be TRBD1 or TRBD2, each matching 5 bases. Germline values: CDR1 LGHNA, CDR2 YSLEER. This CDR3 is built from 19 residues. The V end was cut by 3 bases, the J end by 6 bases, with 27 bases between. The CDR3 region has the DNA TGCGCCAGCAGCCATGAGCCTACAACTTGGGGGTATCCCGCCAATGAGCAGTTCTTC. Amino acids: CASSHEPTTWGYPANEQFF.

The chain links TRBV7-8 to TRBJ1-1, with TRBD1 matching 10 bases. V lost 1 base, J lost 4 bases, and 3 bases stayed unmatched. In germline, CDR1 is SGHVS, CDR2 FQNEAQ. This CDR3 comprises 15 residues. CDR3: CASSLVRTGGTEAFF. In DNA form, the CDR3 reads TGTGCCAGCAGCTTAGTCCGGACAGGGGGCACTGAAGCTTTCTTT.

The J gene is TRBJ2-1, the V gene TRBV5-1, with TRBD1 matching over 7 bases. The V segment lost 1 base and the J segment 3 bases; nucleotides outside the gene matches: 4. This CDR3 contains 15 residues. The germline V gene encodes CDR1 SGHRS and CDR2 YFSETQ. CDR3 protein: CASSLMPGGYNEQFF. CDR3 bases: TGCGCCAGCAGCTTGATGCCAGGGGGCTACAATGAGCAGTTCTTC. The whole variable domain, remainder taken from reference TRBV5-1 and TRBJ2-1, is KAGVTQTPRYLIKTRGQQVTLSCSPISGHRSVSWYQQTPGQGLQFLFEYFSETQRNKGNFPGRFSGRQFSNSRSEMNVSTLELGDSALYLCASSLMPGGYNEQFFGPGTRLTVL.

The chain joins TRBV4-1 to TRBJ2-2; a possible D gene is TRBD2 (6 bases). V lost 9 bases to trimming and J lost 8 bases, with 16 bases between them. CDR3 length: 13 amino acids. In germline, CDR1 is MGHRA, CDR2 YSYEKL. The CDR3 sequence: CASRQSRGGELFF. DNA for the CDR3: TGCGCCAGTCGCCAATCGCGGGGAGGGGAGCTGTTTTTT.

The chain couples TRBV2 to TRBJ2-7; 7 bases are shared with TRBD2. V shed 3 bases, J shed 1 base, and the junction held 3 bases outside the gene matches. Germline loops: CDR1 SNHLY, CDR2 FYNNEI. There are 14 residues in the CDR3. The CDR3 DNA sequence: TGTGCCAGCAGTGATCCTAGCGGATCCTACGAGCAGTACTTC. Translating it yields CASSDPSGSYEQYF.

This chain connects TRBV29-1 to TRBJ2-2; weak D call: TRBD2 (6 bases). Between the trimmed V and J ends, which lost 3 bases and 1 base, there was a span of 15 bases. The V gene's germline CDR1 is SQVTM and CDR2 ANQGSEA. This CDR3 has 16 amino acids. CDR3 sequence reads: CSVDGGDFWNTGELFF. The CDR3 DNA reads as TGCAGCGTTGACGGAGGGGATTTTTGGAACACCGGGGAGCTGTTTTTT.

The chain couples TRBV7-9 to TRBJ1-2, with no clear D. CDR1 and CDR2 from the germline V gene are SEHNR and FQNEAQ (reference sequence). V lost 1 base to trimming and J lost 6 bases, with 0 bases between them. The CDR3 contains 10 residues. The CDR3 loop reads CASSLDGYTF. CDR3 nucleotides: TGTGCCAGCAGCTTAGATGGCTACACCTTC.

The V and J genes are TRBV7-9 and TRBJ2-1; D may correspond to TRBD1 or TRBD2 (5 bases each). V was pared by 4 bases and J by 0 bases, with 13 bases between. CDR1 is SEHNR and CDR2 is FQNEAQ in the germline V gene (reference sequence). The CDR3 is 16 residues long. The DNA for the CDR3 is TGTGCCAGCAGCTACACCGGGACCCCCTCCTACAATGAGCAGTTCTTC. Protein: CASSYTGTPSYNEQFF.

The chain is built from TRBV6-5 and TRBJ2-6; 7 bases align to TRBD1. The CDR3 runs 20 residues. In germline, CDR1 is MNHEY, CDR2 SVGAGI. V gave up 1 base and J gave up 0 bases; unmatched junction bases: 12. The CDR3 coding sequence is TGTGCCAGCAGTTACTACCGAGGGGACAGTTGGAACTCTGGGGCCAACGTCCTGACTTTC. Protein sequence: CASSYYRGDSWNSGANVLTF.

The rearrangement uses TRBV20-1 and TRBJ2-1; the D is unclear. CDR3 size: 15 residues. V was shortened by 0 bases and J by 5 bases, with 14 bases between the two germline ends. Germline V gene sequence: CDR1 DFQATT, CDR2 SNEGSKA (reference sequence). CDR3 sequence: CSAREASNDHNEQFF. DNA of the CDR3: TGCAGTGCTAGAGAGGCTAGTAACGACCACAATGAGCAGTTCTTC.

V gene TRBV2 combines with J gene TRBJ1-1; 9 nucleotides align to TRBD1. Germline CDR1 and CDR2: SNHLY and FYNNEI. The ends lost 6 bases at V and 4 bases at J; junction bases unmatched: 6. The CDR3 loop spans 14 amino acids. The DNA of the CDR3 is TGTGCCAGCAGGGAACAGGGGGCAGCCACTGAAGCTTTCTTT. Translated: CASREQGAATEAFF.

The rearrangement uses TRBV18 and TRBJ2-2; the D gene is possibly TRBD1 (5 bases). This CDR3 is 16 amino acids long. Germline CDR1 and CDR2: KGHSH and LQKENI. Trimming left V 3 bases short and J 0 bases short, with 11 bases between. CDR3 sequence (DNA): TGTGCCAGCTCACCTTTCGACAGCGCGAACACCGGGGAGCTGTTTTTT. It yields the protein CASSPFDSANTGELFF.

The gene calls are TRBV6-1 and TRBJ1-1, with D maybe TRBD1 (5 bases). CDR1 MNHNS and CDR2 SASEGT come from the germline V gene. This CDR3 region has 14 residues. V shed 2 bases and J shed 4 bases, with 11 bases lying between them. CDR3 DNA sequence: TGTGCCAGCAGTGAAAGGGGCGGCAGCACTGAAGCTTTCTTT. This translates into CASSERGGSTEAFF.

The genes are TRBV11-2 and TRBJ2-7, with D perhaps matching TRBD1 (5 bases). V lost 1 base and J 2 bases, leaving 9 bases between the germline ends. The CDR3 has 14 amino acids. In germline, CDR1 is SGHAT, CDR2 FQNNGV. This CDR3 reads CASSLAQGTYEQYF. The DNA for the CDR3 is TGTGCCAGCAGCTTAGCCCAGGGAACCTACGAGCAGTACTTC.

The rearrangement links TRBV27 to TRBJ2-1, with TRBD2 identical over 15 bases. The CDR3 extends over 16 amino acids. With V trimmed by 5 bases and J by 7 bases, 6 bases remained unmatched. Germline V gene data show CDR1 as MNHEY and CDR2 as SMNVEV (reference sequence). The CDR3 sequence: CASSLGTSGRYNEQFF. The CDR3, as DNA: TGTGCCAGCAGTCTTGGGACTAGCGGGAGGTATAATGAGCAGTTCTTC.

This chain joins TRBV20-1 and TRBJ1-6, with 10 nucleotides matching TRBD1. In germline, CDR1 is DFQATT, CDR2 SNEGSKA (reference sequence). The trim removed 3 bases at V and 10 bases at J, leaving 9 bases unmatched. This CDR3 spans 15 amino acids. DNA for the CDR3: TGCAGTGCTAGGGCCCCGGGACAGGGGTCCTCACCCCTCCACTTT. Its protein product is CSARAPGQGSSPLHF.

A single count supports this clonotype. The chain employs TRBV4-1 and TRBJ1-6, with D uncertain. V was pared by 1 base and J by 6 bases, with 7 bases between. There are 14 residues in the CDR3. From germline, CDR1 is MGHRA and CDR2 YSYEKL. CDR3 loop: CASSQGILNSPLHF. The CDR3 region has the DNA TGCGCCAGCAGCCAAGGTATCCTTAATTCACCCCTCCACTTT.

CDR3 sequence: CASTDYNEQFF. The DNA for the CDR3 is TGTGCCAGTACCGACTACAATGAGCAGTTCTTC. The gene calls are TRBV19 and TRBJ2-1, with no clear D. Germline V gene data show CDR1 as LNHDA and CDR2 as SQIVND (reference sequence). Trimming took 7 bases from V and 3 from J, leaving 4 bases between them. The CDR3 totals 11 residues.

The chain recombines TRBV9 with TRBJ2-3; perhaps TRBD1 as D (5 bases). V was trimmed by 4 bases and J by 5 bases, leaving 14 bases between them. This CDR3 is 14 amino acids long. Germline V CDR1 and CDR2: SGDLS, YYNGEE. The CDR3 protein is CASSPAGNVDTQYF. The CDR3, as DNA: TGTGCCAGCAGCCCCGCAGGGAATGTAGATACGCAGTATTTT.

The chain is built from TRBV12-3 or TRBV12-4 and TRBJ2-3, with 12 bases lining up with TRBD2. The V gene end was trimmed by 4 bases and the J gene end by 0 bases; junction bases not matched to a gene: 8. This CDR3 is built from 18 residues. The CDR3 sequence: CASSSHATSGSSTDTQYF. The CDR3 coding sequence is TGTGCCAGCAGTTCTCACGCGACTAGCGGGAGTAGCACAGATACGCAGTATTTT.